This T cell receptor (beta chain) was retrieved from a study of beta chain features in type 1 diabetes. Study-level findings and limits: Shortening of TCRB CDR3s, moderate but significant, appeared in all four CD4+ subsets of Type 1 diabetes patients. Compared with healthy donors, patients appeared to share more similar naive, central memory and regulatory TCRB repertoires.

Expressed TCRB transcripts were sequenced, since all the RNA that had been isolated was reverse transcribed. The protocol was immunoSEQ multiplex PCR, while the TCRdb copy is restricted to in-frame clones and leaves out a portion. The table has about 710,000 clones, roughly an eighth seen once. About this clone: Antigen specificity is unknown.

Germline CDR1 is MNHEY and CDR2 is SVGAGI. The CDR3 totals 16 residues. J gave up 1 base and V 0 bases, and 4 bases lay outside the gene matches. CD45RO/CCR7/CD25/CD127/CD95/CD27 staining was used to isolate CD4+ naive, central memory, regulatory and stem cell-like memory cells by sorting. The specimen was naive CD4+ T cells from blood. V gene TRBV6-5 combines with J gene TRBJ1-1, with TRBD1 matching 8 bases. The sequence was collected from a man aged 18 to 29 with type 1 diabetes. The CDR3 coding sequence is TGTGCCAGCAGTTACTCGATCGGACAGGGGAACACTGAAGCTTTCTTT. Protein product: CASSYSIGQGNTEAFF.